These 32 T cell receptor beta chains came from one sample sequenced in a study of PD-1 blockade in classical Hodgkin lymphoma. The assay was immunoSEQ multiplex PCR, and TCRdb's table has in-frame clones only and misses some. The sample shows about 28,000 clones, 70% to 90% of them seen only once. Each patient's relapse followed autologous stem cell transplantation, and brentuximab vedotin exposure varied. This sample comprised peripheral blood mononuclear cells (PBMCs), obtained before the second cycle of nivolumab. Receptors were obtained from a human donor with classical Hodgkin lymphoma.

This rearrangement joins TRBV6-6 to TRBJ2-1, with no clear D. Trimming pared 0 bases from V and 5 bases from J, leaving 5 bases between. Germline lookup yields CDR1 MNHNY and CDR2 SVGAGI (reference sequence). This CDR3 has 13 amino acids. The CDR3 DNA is TGTGCCAGCAGTTACTCGAAACACAATGAGCAGTTCTTC. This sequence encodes CASSYSKHNEQFF.

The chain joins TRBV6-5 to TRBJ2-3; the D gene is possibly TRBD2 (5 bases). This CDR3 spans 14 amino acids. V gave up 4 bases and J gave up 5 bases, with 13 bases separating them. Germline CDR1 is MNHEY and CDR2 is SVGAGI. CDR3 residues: CASSSFGRVDTQYF. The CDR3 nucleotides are TGTGCCAGCAGTTCATTTGGGCGGGTAGATACGCAGTATTTT.

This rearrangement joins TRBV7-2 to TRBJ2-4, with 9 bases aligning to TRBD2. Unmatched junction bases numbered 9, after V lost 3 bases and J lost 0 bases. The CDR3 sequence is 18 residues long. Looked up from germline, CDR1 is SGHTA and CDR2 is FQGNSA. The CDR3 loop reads CASSLGWLAGLAKNIQYF. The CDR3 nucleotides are TGTGCCAGCAGCTTGGGCTGGCTAGCGGGGCTAGCCAAAAACATTCAGTACTTC.

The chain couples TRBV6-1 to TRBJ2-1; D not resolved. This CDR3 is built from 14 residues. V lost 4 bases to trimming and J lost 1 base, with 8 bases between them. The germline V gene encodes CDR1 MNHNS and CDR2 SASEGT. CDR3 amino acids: CASSVRNSYNEQFF. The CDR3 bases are TGTGCCAGCAGTGTACGGAATTCCTACAATGAGCAGTTCTTC.

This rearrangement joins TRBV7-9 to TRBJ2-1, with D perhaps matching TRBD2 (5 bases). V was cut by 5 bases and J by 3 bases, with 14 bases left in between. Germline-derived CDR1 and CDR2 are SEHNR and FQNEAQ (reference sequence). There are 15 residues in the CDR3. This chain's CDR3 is CASSPGLIGYNEQFF. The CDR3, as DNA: TGTGCCAGCAGCCCCGGACTTATTGGCTACAATGAGCAGTTCTTC.

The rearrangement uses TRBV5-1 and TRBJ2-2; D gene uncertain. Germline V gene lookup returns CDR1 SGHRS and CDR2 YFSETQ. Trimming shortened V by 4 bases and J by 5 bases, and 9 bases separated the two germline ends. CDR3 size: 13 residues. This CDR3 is CASSSVGTGELFF. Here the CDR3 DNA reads TGCGCCAGCAGCAGCGTTGGGACCGGGGAGCTGTTTTTT.

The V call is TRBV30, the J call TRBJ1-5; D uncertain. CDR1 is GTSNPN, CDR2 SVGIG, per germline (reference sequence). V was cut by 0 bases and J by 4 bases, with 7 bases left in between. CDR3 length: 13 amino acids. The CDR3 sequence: CAWSVGSNQPQHF. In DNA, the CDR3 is TGTGCCTGGAGTGTAGGGTCGAATCAGCCCCAGCATTTT.

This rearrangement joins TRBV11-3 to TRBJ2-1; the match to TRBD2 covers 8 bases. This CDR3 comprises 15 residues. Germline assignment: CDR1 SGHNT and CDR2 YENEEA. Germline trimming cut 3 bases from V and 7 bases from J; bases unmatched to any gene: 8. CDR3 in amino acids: CASSFRGTRGNEQFF. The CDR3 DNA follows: TGTGCCAGCAGCTTCCGGGGGACTAGGGGAAATGAGCAGTTCTTC.

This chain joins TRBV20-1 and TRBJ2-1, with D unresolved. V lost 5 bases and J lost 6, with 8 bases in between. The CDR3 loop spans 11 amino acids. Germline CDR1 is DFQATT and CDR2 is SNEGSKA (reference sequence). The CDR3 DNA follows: TGCAGTGCTCACCAGGTCAATGAGCAGTTCTTC. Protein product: CSAHQVNEQFF.

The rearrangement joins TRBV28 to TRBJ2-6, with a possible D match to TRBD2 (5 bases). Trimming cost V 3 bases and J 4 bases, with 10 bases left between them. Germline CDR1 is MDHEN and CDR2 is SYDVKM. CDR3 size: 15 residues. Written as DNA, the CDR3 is TGTGCCAGCAGTTTGGGAGCGACCGGGGCCAACGTCCTGACTTTC. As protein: CASSLGATGANVLTF.

The CDR3 spells CSVERRLRTGELFF. The CDR3 DNA reads TGCAGCGTTGAAAGACGGCTTAGAACCGGGGAGCTGTTTTTT. This chain joins TRBV29-1 and TRBJ2-2; D remains unclear. The ends were cut back, 2 bases at V and 5 bases at J, with 12 bases in the middle. Germline lookup yields CDR1 SQVTM and CDR2 ANQGSEA. The CDR3 totals 14 residues.

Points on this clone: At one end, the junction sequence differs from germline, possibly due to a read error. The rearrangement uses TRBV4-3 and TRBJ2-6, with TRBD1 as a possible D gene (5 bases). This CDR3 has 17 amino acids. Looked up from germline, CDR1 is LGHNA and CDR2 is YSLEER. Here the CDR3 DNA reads TGCGCCAGCAGCCAAGAAATCCGCGGCTCTGGGGCCAACGTCCTGATTTTC. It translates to CASSQEIRGSGANVLIF.

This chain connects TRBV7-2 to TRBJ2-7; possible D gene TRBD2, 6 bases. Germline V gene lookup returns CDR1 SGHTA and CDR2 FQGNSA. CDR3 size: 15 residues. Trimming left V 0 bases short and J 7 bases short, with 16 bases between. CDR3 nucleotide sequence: TGTGCCAGCAGCTTAGCGTATAGGGAAGGAGGGGAGCAGTACTTC. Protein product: CASSLAYREGGEQYF.

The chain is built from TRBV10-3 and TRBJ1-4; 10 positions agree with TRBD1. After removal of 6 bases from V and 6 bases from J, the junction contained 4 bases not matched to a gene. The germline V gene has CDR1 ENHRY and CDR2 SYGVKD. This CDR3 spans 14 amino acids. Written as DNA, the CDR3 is TGTGCCATCAGGAAGGGGACAGGGGATGAAAAACTGTTTTTT. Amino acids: CAIRKGTGDEKLFF.

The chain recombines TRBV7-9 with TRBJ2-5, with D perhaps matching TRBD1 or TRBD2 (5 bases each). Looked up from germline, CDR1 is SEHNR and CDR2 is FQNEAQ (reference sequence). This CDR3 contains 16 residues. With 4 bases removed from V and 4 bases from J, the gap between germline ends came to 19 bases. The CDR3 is CASSSRDASPTETQYF. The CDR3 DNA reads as TGTGCCAGCAGCTCCCGGGACGCTTCTCCAACAGAGACCCAGTACTTC.

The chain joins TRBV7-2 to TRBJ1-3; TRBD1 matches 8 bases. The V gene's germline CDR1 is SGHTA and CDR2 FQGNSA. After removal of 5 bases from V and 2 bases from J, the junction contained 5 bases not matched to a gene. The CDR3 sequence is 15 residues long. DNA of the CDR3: TGTGCCAGCAGCGTTGCGACAGGGGCTGGAAACACCATATATTTT. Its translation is CASSVATGAGNTIYF.

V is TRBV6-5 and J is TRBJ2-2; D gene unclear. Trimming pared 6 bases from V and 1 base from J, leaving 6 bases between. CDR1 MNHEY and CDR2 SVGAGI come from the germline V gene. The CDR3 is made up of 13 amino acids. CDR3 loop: CASRRQNTGELFF. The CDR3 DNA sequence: TGTGCCAGCAGACGACAGAACACCGGGGAGCTGTTTTTT.

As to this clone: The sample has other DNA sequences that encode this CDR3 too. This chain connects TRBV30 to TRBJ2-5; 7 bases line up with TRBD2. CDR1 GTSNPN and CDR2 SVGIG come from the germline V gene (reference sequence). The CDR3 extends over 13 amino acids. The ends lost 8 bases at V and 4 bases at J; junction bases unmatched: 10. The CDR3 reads CARRTSGVETQYF. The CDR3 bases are TGTGCCCGTCGGACTAGTGGGGTAGAGACCCAGTACTTC. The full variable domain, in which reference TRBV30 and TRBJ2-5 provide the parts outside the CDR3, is SQTIHQWPATLVQPVGSPLSLECTVEGTSNPNLYWYRQAAGRGLQLLFYSVGIGQISSEVPQNLSASRPQDRQFILSSKKLLLSDSGFYLCARRTSGVETQYFGPGTRLLVL.

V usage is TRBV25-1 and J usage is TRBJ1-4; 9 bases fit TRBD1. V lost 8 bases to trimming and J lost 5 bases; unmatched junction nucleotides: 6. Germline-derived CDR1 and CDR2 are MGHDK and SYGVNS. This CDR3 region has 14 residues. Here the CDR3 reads CASQLGTGNEKLFF. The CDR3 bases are TGTGCCAGCCAACTCGGGACAGGGAATGAAAAACTGTTTTTT.

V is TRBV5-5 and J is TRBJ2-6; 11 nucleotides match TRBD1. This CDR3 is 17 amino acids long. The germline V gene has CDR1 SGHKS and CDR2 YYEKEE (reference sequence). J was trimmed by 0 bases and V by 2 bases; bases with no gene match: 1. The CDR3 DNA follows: TGTGCCAGCAGCTTCGGGACAGGGGGCTCTGGGGCCAACGTCCTGACTTTC. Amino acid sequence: CASSFGTGGSGANVLTF.

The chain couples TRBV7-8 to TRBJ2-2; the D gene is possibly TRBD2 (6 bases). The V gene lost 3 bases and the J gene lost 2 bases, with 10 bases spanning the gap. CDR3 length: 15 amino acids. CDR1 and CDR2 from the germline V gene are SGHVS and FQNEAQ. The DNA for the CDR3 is TGTGCCAGCAGCTTTTTGCGGGGCAACACCGGGGAGCTGTTTTTT. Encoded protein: CASSFLRGNTGELFF.

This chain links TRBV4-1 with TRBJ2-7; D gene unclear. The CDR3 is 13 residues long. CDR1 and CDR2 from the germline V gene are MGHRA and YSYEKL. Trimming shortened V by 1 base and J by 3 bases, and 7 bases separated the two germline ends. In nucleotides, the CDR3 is TGCGCCAGCAGCCAAGTGGGCAGCTACGAGCAGTACGTC. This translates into CASSQVGSYEQYV.

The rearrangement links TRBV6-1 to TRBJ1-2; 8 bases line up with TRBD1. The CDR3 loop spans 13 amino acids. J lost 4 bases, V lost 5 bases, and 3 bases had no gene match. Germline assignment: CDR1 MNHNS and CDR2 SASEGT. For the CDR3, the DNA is TGTGCCAGCAGTCGACAGGGGACCTATGGCTACACCTTC. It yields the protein CASSRQGTYGYTF.

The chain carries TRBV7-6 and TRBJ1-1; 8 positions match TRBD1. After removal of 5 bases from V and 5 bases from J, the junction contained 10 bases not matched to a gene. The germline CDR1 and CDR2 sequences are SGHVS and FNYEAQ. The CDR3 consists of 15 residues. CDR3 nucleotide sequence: TGTGCCAGCAGCCGGGGTTGGACAGGGCGGACTGAAGCTTTCTTT. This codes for CASSRGWTGRTEAFF.

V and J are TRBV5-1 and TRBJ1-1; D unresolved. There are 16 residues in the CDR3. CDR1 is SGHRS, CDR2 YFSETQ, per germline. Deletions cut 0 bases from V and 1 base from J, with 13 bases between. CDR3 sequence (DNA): TGCGCCAGCAGCTTGGGTAGGGCCATGGGGAACACTGAAGCTTTCTTT. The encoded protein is CASSLGRAMGNTEAFF.

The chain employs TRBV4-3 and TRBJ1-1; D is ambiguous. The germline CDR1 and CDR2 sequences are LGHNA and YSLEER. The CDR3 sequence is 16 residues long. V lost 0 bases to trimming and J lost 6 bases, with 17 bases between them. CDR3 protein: CASSQEIDALGSEAFF. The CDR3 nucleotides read TGCGCCAGCAGCCAAGAGATTGACGCGTTGGGATCTGAAGCTTTCTTT.

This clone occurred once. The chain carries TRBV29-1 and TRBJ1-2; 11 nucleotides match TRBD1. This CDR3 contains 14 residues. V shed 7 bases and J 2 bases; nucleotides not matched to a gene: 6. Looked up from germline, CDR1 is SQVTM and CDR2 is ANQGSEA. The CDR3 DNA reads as TGCAGCGCCGCAGGGGACAGGGGGAACTATGGCTACACCTTC. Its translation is CSAAGDRGNYGYTF.

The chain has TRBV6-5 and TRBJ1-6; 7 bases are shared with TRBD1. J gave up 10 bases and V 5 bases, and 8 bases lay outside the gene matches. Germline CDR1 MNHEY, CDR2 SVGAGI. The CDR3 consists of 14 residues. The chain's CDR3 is CASSGQAVDSPLHF. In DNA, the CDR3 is TGTGCCAGCAGTGGACAGGCAGTCGACTCACCCCTCCACTTT.

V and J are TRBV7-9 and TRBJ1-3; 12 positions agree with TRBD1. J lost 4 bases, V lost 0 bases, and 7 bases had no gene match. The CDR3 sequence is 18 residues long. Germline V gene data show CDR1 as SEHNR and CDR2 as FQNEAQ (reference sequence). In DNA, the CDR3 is TGTGCCAGCAGCTTAGCCTCGGGACAGGGGGCTCAAGGAAACACCATATATTTT. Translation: CASSLASGQGAQGNTIYF. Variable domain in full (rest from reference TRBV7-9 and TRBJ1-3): DTGVSQNPRHKITKRGQNVTFRCDPISEHNRLYWYRQTLGQGPEFLTYFQNEAQLEKSRLLSDRFSAERPKGSFSTLEIQRTEQGDSAMYLCASSLASGQGAQGNTIYFGEGSWLTVV.

The CDR3 sequence: CASSGEQGQEKLFF. The CDR3 nucleotides read TGTGCCAGCAGTGGGGAACAGGGGCAGGAAAAACTGTTTTTT. The chain joins TRBV2 to TRBJ1-4, with 7 bases identical to TRBD1. Looked up from germline, CDR1 is SNHLY and CDR2 is FYNNEI. J gave up 8 bases and V 4 bases, and 7 bases lay outside the gene matches. The CDR3 consists of 14 residues.

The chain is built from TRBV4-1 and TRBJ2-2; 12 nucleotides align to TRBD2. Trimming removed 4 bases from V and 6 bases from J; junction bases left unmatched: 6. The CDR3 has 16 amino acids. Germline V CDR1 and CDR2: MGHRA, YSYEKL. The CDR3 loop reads CASSLPSGRAPGELFF. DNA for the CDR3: TGCGCCAGCAGCCTTCCTAGCGGGAGGGCCCCCGGGGAGCTGTTTTTT.

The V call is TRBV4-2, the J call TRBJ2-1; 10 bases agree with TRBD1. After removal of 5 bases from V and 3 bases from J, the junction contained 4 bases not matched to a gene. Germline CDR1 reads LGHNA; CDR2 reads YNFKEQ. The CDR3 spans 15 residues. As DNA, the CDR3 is TGTGCCAGCAGCACCCGGGACAGGGGCTACAATGAGCAGTTCTTC. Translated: CASSTRDRGYNEQFF.